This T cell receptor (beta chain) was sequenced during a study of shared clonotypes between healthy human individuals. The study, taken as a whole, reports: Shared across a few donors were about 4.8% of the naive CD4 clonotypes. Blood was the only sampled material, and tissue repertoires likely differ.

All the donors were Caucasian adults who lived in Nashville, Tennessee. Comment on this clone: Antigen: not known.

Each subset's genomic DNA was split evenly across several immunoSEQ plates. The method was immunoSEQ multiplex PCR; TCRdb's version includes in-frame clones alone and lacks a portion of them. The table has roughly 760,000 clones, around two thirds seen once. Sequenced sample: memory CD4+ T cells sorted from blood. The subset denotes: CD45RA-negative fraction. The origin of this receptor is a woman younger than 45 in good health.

The CDR3 DNA sequence: TGCGCCAGCACCGCCACGGGACTAGCGGGCTCCAATGAGCAGTTCTTC. It encodes CASTATGLAGSNEQFF. The chain employs TRBV5-1 and TRBJ2-1; 12 positions match TRBD2. This CDR3 contains 16 residues. Germline CDR1 SGHRS, CDR2 YFSETQ. Unmatched junction bases numbered 10, after V lost 6 bases and J lost 6 bases.